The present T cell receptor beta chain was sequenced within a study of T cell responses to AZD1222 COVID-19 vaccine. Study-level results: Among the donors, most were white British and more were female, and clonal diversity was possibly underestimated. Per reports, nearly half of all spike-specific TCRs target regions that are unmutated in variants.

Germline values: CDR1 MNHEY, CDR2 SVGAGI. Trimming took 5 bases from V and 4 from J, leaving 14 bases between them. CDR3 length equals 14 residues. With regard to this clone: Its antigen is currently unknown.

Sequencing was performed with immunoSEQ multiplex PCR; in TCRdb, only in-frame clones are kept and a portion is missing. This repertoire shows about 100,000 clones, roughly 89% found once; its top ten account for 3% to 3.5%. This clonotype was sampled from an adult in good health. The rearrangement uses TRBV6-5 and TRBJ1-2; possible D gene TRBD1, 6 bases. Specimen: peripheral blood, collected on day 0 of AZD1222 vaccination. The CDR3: CASSKRGGPYGYTF. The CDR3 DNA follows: TGTGCCAGCAGTAAACGGGGGGGGCCCTATGGCTACACCTTC.